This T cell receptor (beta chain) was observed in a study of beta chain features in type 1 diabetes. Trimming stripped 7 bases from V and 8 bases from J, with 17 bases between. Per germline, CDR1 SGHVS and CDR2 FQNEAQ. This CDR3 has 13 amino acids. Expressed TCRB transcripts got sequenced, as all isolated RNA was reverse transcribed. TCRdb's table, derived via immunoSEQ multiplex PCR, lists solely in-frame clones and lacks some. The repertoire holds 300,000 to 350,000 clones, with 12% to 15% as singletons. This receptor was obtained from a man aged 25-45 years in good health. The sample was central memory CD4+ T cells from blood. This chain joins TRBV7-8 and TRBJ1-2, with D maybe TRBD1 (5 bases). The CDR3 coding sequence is TGTGCCAGCACCTCAGCGGGGGGTGGAGGCTACACCTTC. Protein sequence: CASTSAGGGGYTF.